This note documents a single T cell receptor beta chain sequence. This sample is part of a study of T cells of healthy individuals. TCRdb passed the 5' RACE reads through MiXCR, listing each CDR3 protein once. The sample carries about 100,000 distinct CDR3 sequences, about 16% recorded once. The trim removed 7 bases at V and 3 bases at J, leaving 10 bases unmatched. The length of the CDR3 is 16 residues. The germline gives CDR1 SGHTA, CDR2 FQGNSA. The TCR comes from a human donor in good health. The chain carries TRBV7-2 and TRBJ2-1; 9 nucleotides agree with TRBD1. The CDR3: CASTPPGTGYYNEQFF. In nucleotides, the CDR3 is TGTGCCAGCACCCCCCCCGGGACAGGGTACTACAATGAGCAGTTCTTC.